This TCR beta chain is from a study of T-cell memory formation after mild COVID-19. This clonotype turned up a few times. CDR1 is MGHRA and CDR2 is YSYEKL in the germline V gene. CDR3 length: 15 residues. V lost 0 bases and J lost 3, with 12 bases in between. TCRdb reanalysed the 5' RACE reads using MiXCR and keeps one entry per CDR3 protein. The sample yields about 470,000 distinct CDR3 sequences, approximately 23% seen once. The specimen was PBMCs or a T cell subset sorted from them (not recorded which). This sequence was found in an adult woman who had mild COVID-19 (a few samples of this study predate the infection). Cell type and time point are not known. The J gene is TRBJ2-7, the V gene TRBV4-1; D may be TRBD2 (5 bases). CDR3 in amino acids: CASSQDGSGRYEQYF. In DNA, the CDR3 is TGCGCCAGCAGCCAAGATGGGAGCGGCCGCTACGAGCAGTACTTC.